The 27 T cell receptor beta chains presented below share a single source sample, sequenced in a study of PD-L1 blockade in urothelial cancer. The table came from immunoSEQ multiplex PCR; TCRdb's copy has only in-frame clones and leaves some out. The sample lists 80,000 to 95,000 clones; 75% to 90% were seen once. Time point denoted: peripheral blood 6 weeks after treatment start. The material sequenced was PBMCs, taken around atezolizumab (anti-PD-L1) treatment. The receptors were gathered from a man aged 65 to 79 with urothelial cancer.

The chain has TRBV4-3 and TRBJ2-1; possible D gene TRBD2, 6 bases. The V gene lost 0 bases and the J gene lost 5 bases, with 17 bases spanning the gap. This CDR3 has 17 residues. Germline CDR1 and CDR2: LGHNA and YSLEER. The CDR3 spells CASSQDLGGSGDNEQFF. Here the CDR3 DNA reads TGCGCCAGCAGCCAAGATCTGGGGGGTTCTGGGGACAATGAGCAGTTCTTC.

V usage is TRBV18 and J usage is TRBJ2-2; TRBD2 agrees at 7 bases. Germline V gene lookup returns CDR1 KGHSH and CDR2 LQKENI. The CDR3 has 15 amino acids. Losses at the gene ends were 6 bases for V and 2 bases for J; bases not matched to a gene: 6. CDR3 sequence (DNA): TGTGCCAGCTCTCGCGCTAGCGGTAACACCGGGGAGCTGTTTTTT. This codes for CASSRASGNTGELFF.

The chain joins TRBV19 to TRBJ1-5, with D hard to call. Trimming shortened V by 5 bases and J by 0 bases, and 5 bases separated the two germline ends. Looked up from germline, CDR1 is LNHDA and CDR2 is SQIVND (reference sequence). The CDR3 has 13 residues. CDR3 bases: TGTGCCAGTAGTCAGGATAGCAATCAGCCCCAGCATTTT. It codes for CASSQDSNQPQHF.

The chain couples TRBV2 to TRBJ2-5, with TRBD2 as a possible D gene (5 bases). Germline assignment: CDR1 SNHLY and CDR2 FYNNEI. This CDR3 spans 13 amino acids. V gave up 6 bases and J gave up 7 bases, with 15 bases separating them. CDR3 in DNA: TGTGCCAGCAGCCCGACTATGACCAGGACCCAGTACTTC. It translates to CASSPTMTRTQYF.

The genes are TRBV2 and TRBJ2-3; D is unresolved. The V end lost 4 bases, the J end lost 2 bases, and 4 bases lay between the germline ends. Germline CDR1 and CDR2: SNHLY and FYNNEI. This CDR3 spans 12 amino acids. CDR3 loop: CASSVNTDTQYF. The CDR3 DNA reads TGTGCCAGCAGTGTCAACACAGATACGCAGTATTTT.

The rearrangement joins TRBV7-2 to TRBJ2-3, with TRBD1 matching 8 bases. Per the germline V gene, CDR1 is SGHTA and CDR2 is FQGNSA. The trim removed 5 bases at V and 7 bases at J, leaving 11 bases unmatched. This CDR3 is built from 15 residues. The CDR3 spells CASSASQGDRNTQYF. The CDR3 DNA is TGTGCCAGCAGCGCCTCACAGGGGGACAGGAATACGCAGTATTTT.

This chain uses TRBV5-6 with TRBJ2-1; 7 bases match TRBD1. The length of the CDR3 is 14 residues. Trimming at V came to 4 bases and at J to 10 bases, leaving 11 bases not matched to a gene. Germline V CDR1 and CDR2: SGHDT, YYEEEE. CDR3: CASSLRGLPWEQFF. In DNA, the CDR3 is TGTGCCAGCAGCCTTAGGGGGCTTCCTTGGGAGCAGTTCTTC.

Concerning this clone: Other DNA sequences from this sample encode an identical CDR3 as well. The chain carries TRBV19 and TRBJ2-7; D is undetermined. The CDR3 has 13 residues. The germline CDR1 and CDR2 sequences are LNHDA and SQIVND (reference sequence). Between the trimmed V and J ends, which lost 5 bases and 1 base, there was a span of 9 bases. The CDR3 reads CASSPTGSYEQYF. Here the CDR3 DNA reads TGTGCCAGTAGTCCGACTGGATCCTACGAGCAGTACTTC.

This sequence joins TRBV5-1 and TRBJ2-3, with 9 bases lining up with TRBD2. Germline CDR1 is SGHRS and CDR2 is YFSETQ. CDR3 length: 17 residues. The V segment lost 0 bases and the J segment 6 bases; nucleotides outside the gene matches: 11. The DNA of the CDR3 is TGCGCCAGCAGCTTGGAGCCAGCGGGGGGAGGTGCGGATACGCAGTATTTT. This gives the protein CASSLEPAGGGADTQYF. The whole variable domain, remainder taken from reference TRBV5-1 and TRBJ2-3, is KAGVTQTPRYLIKTRGQQVTLSCSPISGHRSVSWYQQTPGQGLQFLFEYFSETQRNKGNFPGRFSGRQFSNSRSEMNVSTLELGDSALYLCASSLEPAGGGADTQYFGPGTRLTVL.

The chain joins TRBV13 to TRBJ2-7; 11 bases agree with TRBD2. The germline V gene encodes CDR1 PRHDT and CDR2 FYEKMQ (reference sequence). This CDR3 has 15 amino acids. Trimming at V came to 5 bases and at J to 2 bases, leaving 5 bases not matched to a gene. CDR3 in amino acids: CASSLTSGGPYEQYF. In DNA, the CDR3 is TGTGCCAGCAGCCTAACTAGCGGGGGTCCCTACGAGCAGTACTTC.

This clone appeared a few times. The V call is TRBV11-2, the J call TRBJ2-1, with D maybe TRBD1 (6 bases). V was trimmed by 3 bases and J by 12 bases, leaving 12 bases between them. Germline CDR1 is SGHAT and CDR2 is FQNNGV. The CDR3 consists of 12 residues. CDR3 sequence: CASSFTGFTQFF. The CDR3, as DNA: TGTGCCAGCAGCTTCACAGGGTTCACGCAGTTCTTC.

The rearrangement links TRBV29-1 to TRBJ1-1; D gene uncertain. V was clipped by 6 bases and J by 0 bases, with 26 bases between them. This CDR3 is 18 amino acids long. The germline V gene has CDR1 SQVTM and CDR2 ANQGSEA. The CDR3 DNA follows: TGCAGCGTCGGCCCCCCCGGTGGGAGTTTTGGAATGAACACTGAAGCTTTCTTT. Translated, it gives CSVGPPGGSFGMNTEAFF.

The rearrangement joins TRBV5-1 to TRBJ2-3; D might be TRBD1 (5 bases). V lost 2 bases and J lost 5, with 15 bases in between. The CDR3 has 15 residues. Germline V CDR1 and CDR2: SGHRS, YFSETQ. For the CDR3, the DNA is TGCGCCAGCAGCTTAATAAGTGCAAGGGGAGATACGCAGTATTTT. Translating it yields CASSLISARGDTQYF.

The gene calls are TRBV7-2 and TRBJ2-7, with TRBD2 matching over 7 bases. Germline loops: CDR1 SGHTA, CDR2 FQGNSA. The J segment lost 5 bases and the V segment lost 1 base, leaving 5 bases of the junction unmatched. The CDR3 is 14 residues long. The CDR3, as DNA: TGTGCCAGCAGCTTAGATGGGGGGGAGAACGAGCAGTACTTC. Translating gives CASSLDGGENEQYF.

V and J are TRBV11-3 and TRBJ2-7, with a tentative D call TRBD1 (5 bases). The germline V gene has CDR1 SGHNT and CDR2 YENEEA. The CDR3 length is 14 residues. V dropped 5 bases and J dropped 3 bases, with 14 bases sitting between them. The CDR3 spells CASSTARDSYEQYF. DNA for the CDR3: TGTGCCAGCAGCACTGCCCGAGACAGCTACGAGCAGTACTTC.

The chain couples TRBV9 to TRBJ1-1; 7 bases are a match to TRBD1. Germline V CDR1 and CDR2: SGDLS, YYNGEE. The CDR3 has 16 residues. Trimming took 4 bases from V and 3 from J; bases not matched to a gene: 12. In DNA, the CDR3 is TGTGCCAGCAGCCCCTCCCCCTCGGGGACAGACACTGAAGCTTTCTTT. Translated: CASSPSPSGTDTEAFF.

The rearrangement links TRBV19 to TRBJ1-5; D might be TRBD1 (6 bases). Germline V CDR1 and CDR2: LNHDA, SQIVND (reference sequence). Trimming took off 7 bases at V and 3 bases at J, with 13 bases between the two ends. CDR3 size: 14 residues. The CDR3 spells CASNPTGYNQPQHF. CDR3 sequence (DNA): TGTGCCAGTAACCCGACAGGATACAATCAGCCCCAGCATTTT.

With regard to this clone: The sample contains more than one DNA sequence encoding this CDR3. V is TRBV5-8 and J is TRBJ2-6; the D is unclear. This CDR3 has 15 residues. Germline V gene lookup returns CDR1 SGHTS and CDR2 YDEGEE. Trimming pared 2 bases from V and 2 bases from J, leaving 8 bases between. The DNA for the CDR3 is TGTGCCAGCAGCTTCGGGTTGACTGGGGCCAACGTCCTGACTTTC. The encoded protein is CASSFGLTGANVLTF. Combining the CDR3 with reference TRBV5-8 and TRBJ2-6 gives the whole variable domain EAGVTQSPTHLIKTRGQQATLRCSPISGHTSVYWYQQALGLGLQFLLWYDEGEERNRGNFPPRFSGRQFPNYSSELNVNALELEDSALYLCASSFGLTGANVLTFGAGSRLTVL.

This rearrangement joins TRBV7-9 to TRBJ1-1, with 9 bases that match TRBD1. J was trimmed by 10 bases and V by 3 bases; bases with no gene match: 6. Germline V gene lookup returns CDR1 SEHNR and CDR2 FQNEAQ (reference sequence). The CDR3 length is 13 residues. The CDR3 region has the DNA TGTGCCAGCAGCTTCGCCTCGGACAGGGGAGCTTTCTTT. Protein sequence: CASSFASDRGAFF.

This clone showed up just once. V and J are TRBV6-6 and TRBJ2-7, with 8 bases aligning to TRBD1. The junction had 5 bases not matched to a gene; V was cut back by 10 bases and J by 0 bases. The CDR3 totals 13 residues. Germline CDR1 reads MNHNY; CDR2 reads SVGAGI (reference sequence). The CDR3 DNA sequence: TGTGCCATCCGCGGACAGGGCTCCTACGAGCAGTACTTC. Translating it yields CAIRGQGSYEQYF.

V and J are TRBV7-2 and TRBJ1-2, with D perhaps TRBD1 (6 bases). The germline V gene has CDR1 SGHTA and CDR2 FQGNSA. This CDR3 region has 15 residues. With 2 bases removed from V and 2 bases from J, the gap between germline ends came to 12 bases. Here the CDR3 reads CASSLTTGNNYGYTF. CDR3 in DNA: TGTGCCAGCAGCTTAACCACAGGGAACAACTATGGCTACACCTTC.

On this clone: The junction shows a germline mismatch at one end, possibly a read error. The chain carries TRBV19 and TRBJ2-1; 9 bases fit TRBD2. CDR3 length: 14 residues. Germline loops: CDR1 LNHDA, CDR2 SQIVND (reference sequence). CDR3 bases: TGTGCCAGTAGCATAGCGGGAGCCTCAAATGAGCAGTTCTTC. As protein: CASSIAGASNEQFF.

This clone was picked up a small number of times. V and J are TRBV2 and TRBJ2-5, with TRBD2 matching over 13 bases. This CDR3 has 15 amino acids. The V gene's germline CDR1 is SNHLY and CDR2 FYNNEI. Trimming removed 7 bases from V and 1 base from J; junction bases left unmatched: 3. This CDR3 reads CASKGTSGTQETQYF. CDR3 coding DNA: TGTGCCAGCAAGGGGACTAGCGGGACCCAAGAGACCCAGTACTTC.

The rearrangement uses TRBV27 and TRBJ2-7; TRBD2 agrees at 14 bases. The germline V gene has CDR1 MNHEY and CDR2 SMNVEV (reference sequence). The CDR3 length is 15 residues. V dropped 4 bases and J dropped 6; count of bases not matched to a gene: 5. The CDR3 DNA sequence: TGTGCCAGCAGTTGGGGGACTAGCGGGAGATCCGAGCAGTACTTC. Its protein product is CASSWGTSGRSEQYF.

The rearrangement links TRBV7-9 to TRBJ1-1; no clear D gene. The CDR3 runs to 15 residues. The germline CDR1 and CDR2 sequences are SEHNR and FQNEAQ (reference sequence). V lost 5 bases and J 3 bases, leaving 16 bases between the germline ends. The CDR3 sequence: CASSPVTGWDTEAFF. The DNA for the CDR3 is TGTGCCAGCAGCCCAGTGACGGGGTGGGACACTGAAGCTTTCTTT. The full variable domain, its missing parts supplied by reference TRBV7-9 and TRBJ1-1, is DTGVSQNPRHKITKRGQNVTFRCDPISEHNRLYWYRQTLGQGPEFLTYFQNEAQLEKSRLLSDRFSAERPKGSFSTLEIQRTEQGDSAMYLCASSPVTGWDTEAFFGQGTRLTVV.

This clone was seen just once. The CDR3 loop reads CASKAGTSNTEAFF. The CDR3 coding sequence is TGTGCCAGCAAAGCCGGGACTTCGAACACTGAAGCTTTCTTT. The V gene is TRBV6-6, the J gene TRBJ1-1, with D perhaps TRBD1 (5 bases). The CDR3 has 14 amino acids. V was shortened by 7 bases and J by 1 base, with 13 bases between the two germline ends. Germline V gives CDR1 MNHNY, CDR2 SVGAGI (reference sequence).

This chain uses TRBV18 with TRBJ2-2; a possible D gene is TRBD1 (6 bases). Trimming removed 3 bases from V and 9 bases from J, with 11 bases in between. In germline, CDR1 is KGHSH, CDR2 LQKENI. The CDR3 runs to 13 residues. In DNA form, the CDR3 reads TGTGCCAGCTCACCCAGGGGTACCCGGGAGCTGTTTTTT. Residues: CASSPRGTRELFF.